The rows below give T cell receptor beta chains drawn from one sample of a study of blood T cell repertoires in COVID-19. The repertoire was sequenced with immunoSEQ multiplex PCR; TCRdb's copy has only in-frame clones and lacks some. In the table there are about 240,000 clones, around 87% of which are singletons. Sequencing input: peripheral blood. The receptors stem from a woman aged 70-85 years with active or convalescent COVID-19. CDR3s include the opening cysteine and the closing phenylalanine or tryptophan. The D gene is left open where the match is weak. A row's size may be missing; if present it is once, few, many or a size class.

v_gene	d_gene	abundance	j_gene	CDR3aa	CDR3nt
TRBV18	.	.	TRBJ1-5	CASRGGRNQPQHF	TGTGCCAGCCGCGGGGGGAGAAATCAGCCCCAGCATTTT
TRBV6-5	TRBD1	.	TRBJ2-5	CASSYWGQGQETQYF	TGTGCCAGCAGTTACTGGGGACAGGGCCAAGAGACCCAGTACTTC
TRBV5-1	TRBD1	.	TRBJ1-2	CASSLGDRIYGYTF	TGCGCCAGCAGCTTGGGGGACAGGATCTATGGCTACACCTTC
TRBV20-1	TRBD1	.	TRBJ1-4	CSASSRGRANEKLFF	TGCAGTGCTAGTTCGAGGGGGCGGGCTAATGAAAAACTGTTTTTT
TRBV18	TRBD1	once	TRBJ1-5	CASSPRQGASPSYQPQHF	TGTGCCAGCTCACCCCGACAGGGGGCGAGTCCAAGTTATCAGCCCCAGCATTTT
TRBV7-2	TRBD1	.	TRBJ2-1	CASSQPGQGPSTEQFF	TGTGCCAGCAGCCAACCGGGACAGGGGCCTTCCACTGAGCAGTTCTTC
TRBV29-1	TRBD1	.	TRBJ2-3	CSGYGQGIVADTQYF	TGCAGCGGCTATGGACAGGGTATAGTTGCAGATACGCAGTATTTT
TRBV9	.	.	TRBJ2-1	CASSLTGSGEQFF	TGTGCCAGCAGCTTAACAGGGTCGGGTGAGCAGTTCTTC
TRBV7-3	.	.	TRBJ2-7	CASSPSGAYEQYF	TGTGCCAGCAGCCCCTCAGGGGCGTACGAGCAGTACTTC
TRBV19	.	once	TRBJ1-5	CASTHPTGNSNQPQHF	TGTGCCAGTACTCACCCGACAGGTAATAGCAATCAGCCCCAGCATTTT
TRBV25-1	TRBD1	.	TRBJ1-5	CASSAEGAGGSNQPQHF	TGTGCCAGCAGTGCCGAGGGGGCGGGGGGGAGCAATCAGCCCCAGCATTTT
TRBV6-4	.	.	TRBJ1-4	CASSEGAGNEKLFF	TGTGCCAGCAGTGAAGGGGCAGGCAATGAAAAACTGTTTTTT
TRBV27	.	.	TRBJ1-1	CASRRGGSGTEAFF	TGTGCCAGCAGAAGGGGCGGATCGGGCACTGAAGCTTTCTTT
TRBV3-1/TRBV3-2	.	.	TRBJ1-3	CASSPIRLGGMNF	TGTGCCAGCAGCCCCATCAGGCTGGGGGGGATGAATTTT
TRBV20-1	.	.	TRBJ1-1	CSTPGRDKAFF	TGCAGTACCCCTGGCCGGGACAAAGCTTTCTTT
TRBV7-3	.	.	TRBJ1-1	CASSPESAKLFF	TGTGCCAGCTCGCCCGAGTCTGCGAAGCTTTTCTTT
TRBV7-6	TRBD1	.	TRBJ2-7	CASSRTGGGEQYF	TGTGCCAGCAGCCGGACAGGGGGTGGGGAGCAGTACTTC
TRBV7-2	TRBD2	.	TRBJ2-1	CASSLGLAGYNEQFF	TGTGCCAGCAGCTTAGGACTAGCGGGTTACAATGAGCAGTTCTTC
TRBV7-9	.	.	TRBJ2-7	CASSPATGVSYEQYF	TGTGCCAGCAGCCCCGCTACGGGAGTCTCCTACGAGCAGTACTTC
TRBV7-9	TRBD2	.	TRBJ2-3	CASSPSGGLTDTQYF	TGTGCCAGCAGCCCCAGCGGGGGGTTGACAGATACGCAGTATTTT
TRBV27	.	.	TRBJ2-3	CASALRTDTQYF	TGTGCCAGCGCTCTACGCACAGATACGCAGTATTTT
TRBV6-5	.	.	TRBJ1-2	CASSYRGLEYGYTF	TGTGCCAGCAGTTACCGAGGACTGGAATATGGCTACACCTTC
TRBV10-2	.	.	TRBJ1-1	CASSDILGAEAFF	TGCGCCAGCAGTGATATCCTCGGAGCTGAAGCTTTCTTT
TRBV29-1	.	.	TRBJ1-1	CSVTLTGRNTEAFF	TGCAGCGTAACACTGACAGGAAGGAACACTGAAGCTTTCTTT
TRBV7-6	.	.	TRBJ2-5	CASSPRGRGEVEETQYF	TGTGCCAGCAGCCCGAGGGGGAGGGGAGAGGTCGAAGAGACCCAGTACTTC
TRBV7-9	.	.	TRBJ1-2	CASSRQPNYGYTF	TGTGCCAGCAGCCGACAGCCCAACTATGGCTACACCTTC
TRBV5-5	.	.	TRBJ1-5	CASSPGVQPQHF	TGTGCCAGCAGCCCGGGGGTCCAGCCCCAGCATTTT
TRBV18	.	.	TRBJ2-6	CASSLTRGLGANVLTF	TGTGCCAGCTCACTTACCAGAGGGCTTGGGGCCAACGTCCTGACTTTC
TRBV7-9	TRBD1	.	TRBJ1-5	CASSKTGGGGQPQHF	TGTGCCAGCAGCAAGACAGGGGGAGGAGGTCAGCCCCAGCATTTT
TRBV6-5	.	.	TRBJ2-5	CASRYRQFQETQYF	TGTGCCAGCAGATACAGACAGTTCCAAGAGACCCAGTACTTC
TRBV6-5	.	.	TRBJ1-2	CASSYDGGYGYTF	TGTGCCAGCAGTTACGACGGGGGCTATGGCTACACCTTC
TRBV5-1	.	.	TRBJ1-3	CASSLGPGGNTIYF	TGCGCCAGCAGCTTGGGCCCCGGGGGAAACACCATATATTTT
TRBV5-1	TRBD2	.	TRBJ2-3	CASSLVVSGGATDTQYF	TGCGCCAGCAGCTTGGTGGTTAGCGGGGGCGCCACAGATACGCAGTATTTT
TRBV20-1	.	.	TRBJ1-5	CSASSGEGQPQHF	TGCAGTGCTAGTTCAGGGGAGGGCCAGCCCCAGCATTTT
TRBV3-1/TRBV3-2	TRBD1	.	TRBJ1-2	CASSQVTGGGYTF	TGTGCCAGCAGCCAAGTGACAGGGGGAGGCTACACCTTC
TRBV6-6	TRBD1	.	TRBJ1-1	CASSPGTGATMNTEAFF	TGTGCCAGCAGTCCCGGGACAGGGGCCACTATGAACACTGAAGCTTTCTTT
TRBV27	.	.	TRBJ1-3	CASTSGNTIYF	TGTGCCAGCACTAGTGGAAACACCATATATTTT
TRBV7-2	.	.	TRBJ1-1	CASSLEGGRGAFF	TGTGCCAGCAGCTTAGAGGGTGGCAGGGGAGCTTTCTTT
TRBV5-5	TRBD2	.	TRBJ2-3	CASSFPGLAGGGRTDTQYF	TGTGCCAGCAGCTTTCCGGGACTAGCGGGGGGCGGCAGAACAGATACGCAGTATTTT
TRBV3-1/TRBV3-2	.	.	TRBJ2-7	CASSLLDEQYF	TGTGCCAGCAGTCTTCTCGACGAGCAGTACTTC
TRBV15	.	.	TRBJ1-4	CATSPKGAANEKLFF	TGTGCCACCAGCCCAAAGGGAGCCGCTAATGAAAAACTGTTTTTT
TRBV12-3/TRBV12-4	.	.	TRBJ2-3	CASTQRDTQYF	TGTGCCAGCACCCAGAGGGATACGCAGTATTTT
TRBV19	.	.	TRBJ2-7	CASRQGAYEQYF	TGTGCCAGTCGACAAGGGGCCTACGAGCAGTACTTC
TRBV5-1	TRBD2	.	TRBJ2-3	CASSLDQRGSDTQYF	TGCGCCAGCAGCTTGGATCAGCGGGGGTCAGATACGCAGTATTTT
TRBV4-3	TRBD1	.	TRBJ1-2	CASSHDRGQGYTF	TGCGCCAGCAGCCATGACAGGGGGCAAGGCTACACCTTC
TRBV7-2	TRBD2	.	TRBJ2-5	CASSFLGGGVGETQYF	TGTGCCAGCAGCTTCCTTGGGGGGGGTGTCGGAGAGACCCAGTACTTC
TRBV5-1	.	.	TRBJ2-2	CASSQQTPNTGELFF	TGCGCCAGCAGTCAACAGACCCCGAACACCGGGGAGCTGTTTTTT
TRBV7-9	.	many	TRBJ2-7	CASSLGTEDF	TGTGCCAGCAGCTTAGGGACAGAGGACTTC
TRBV15	.	.	TRBJ1-5	CATSRGGMTQHF	TGTGCCACCAGCAGGGGGGGTATGACCCAGCATTTT
TRBV2	.	.	TRBJ2-7	CASSGWAEQYF	TGTGCCAGCAGCGGTTGGGCCGAGCAGTACTTC
TRBV11-2	.	.	TRBJ1-2	CASSLGGRSSGYTF	TGTGCCAGCAGCTTAGGGGGCAGATCCTCTGGCTACACCTTC
TRBV11-2	.	few	TRBJ1-2	CASSPLKRTVVGYTF	TGTGCCAGCAGCCCGCTTAAGAGGACAGTTGTTGGCTACACCTTC
TRBV6-5	TRBD1	.	TRBJ2-1	CASSRDRTSYNEQFF	TGTGCCAGCAGTAGGGACAGGACCTCCTACAATGAGCAGTTCTTC
TRBV7-9	TRBD2	.	TRBJ2-1	CASRSGGIYNEQFF	TGTGCCAGCAGAAGCGGGGGAATCTACAATGAGCAGTTCTTC
TRBV28	.	.	TRBJ1-1	CASSRNPHGPEAFF	TGTGCCAGCAGCAGAAATCCGCATGGCCCTGAAGCTTTCTTT
TRBV7-6	.	.	TRBJ1-6	CASSLGLNSPLHF	TGTGCCAGCAGCTTAGGGCTGAATTCACCCCTCCACTTT
TRBV6-2/TRBV6-3	.	.	TRBJ1-6	CASSYQGSGSPLHF	TGTGCCAGCAGTTACCAGGGGTCAGGCTCACCCCTCCACTTT
TRBV4-1	TRBD1	.	TRBJ1-4	CASSTGRNEKLFF	TGCGCCAGCTCGACAGGGAGGAATGAAAAACTGTTTTTT
TRBV20-1	.	.	TRBJ1-2	CSVSTGYGYTF	TGCAGTGTCTCGACAGGATATGGCTACACCTTC